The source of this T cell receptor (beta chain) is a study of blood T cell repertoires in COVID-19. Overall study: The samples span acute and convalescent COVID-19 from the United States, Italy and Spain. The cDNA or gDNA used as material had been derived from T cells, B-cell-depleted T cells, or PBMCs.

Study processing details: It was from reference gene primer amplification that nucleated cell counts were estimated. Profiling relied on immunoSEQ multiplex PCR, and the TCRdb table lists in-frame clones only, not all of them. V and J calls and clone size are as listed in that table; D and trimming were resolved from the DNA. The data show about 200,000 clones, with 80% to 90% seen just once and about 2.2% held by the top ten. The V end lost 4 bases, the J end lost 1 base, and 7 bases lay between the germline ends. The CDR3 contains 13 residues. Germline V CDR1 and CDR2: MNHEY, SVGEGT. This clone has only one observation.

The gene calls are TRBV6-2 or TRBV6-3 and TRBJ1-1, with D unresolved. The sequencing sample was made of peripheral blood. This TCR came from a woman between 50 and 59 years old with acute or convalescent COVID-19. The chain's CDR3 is CASSWRPNTEAFF. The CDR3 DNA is TGTGCCAGCAGTTGGCGGCCGAACACTGAAGCTTTCTTT.